This is a list of T cell receptor beta chains from one sample in a study of Ad26.COV2.S vaccination and SARS-CoV-2 variants. The table came from immunoSEQ multiplex PCR; TCRdb's copy has only in-frame clones and leaves some out. The profile shows about 410,000 clones, 75% to 90% of them singletons. The sequencing here drew on peripheral blood, taken in a trial of Ad26.COV2.S vaccine versus placebo. These receptors were obtained from a person aged 18-65 years who received the Ad26.COV2.S COVID-19 vaccine or a placebo. CDR3s include the opening cysteine and the closing phenylalanine or tryptophan. A D gene is named only where the DNA matches it firmly. Size is omitted from some rows. Given values are once, few, many or a class for expanded clones.

clone_size d_call j_call v_call cdr3_aa cdr3_nt
. . TRBJ2-2 TRBV5-5 CASSLDGGAENTGELFF TGTGCCAGCAGCTTGGACGGGGGCGCAGAGAACACCGGGGAGCTGTTTTTT
. TRBD2 TRBJ2-1 TRBV11-2 CASSLVGRTSSYNEQFF TGTGCCAGCAGCTTAGTGGGGCGGACTAGCTCCTACAATGAGCAGTTCTTC
once . TRBJ1-3 TRBV11-2 CASSFDGLSGNTIYF TGTGCCAGCAGCTTTGACGGCCTCTCTGGAAACACCATATATTTT
. . TRBJ2-2 TRBV7-9 CASSLGGTGELFF TGTGCCAGCAGCTTAGGAGGAACCGGGGAGCTGTTTTTT
. TRBD1 TRBJ1-5 TRBV19 CASSGTDSNQPQHF TGTGCCAGTAGCGGGACAGATAGCAATCAGCCCCAGCATTTT
. . TRBJ2-6 TRBV7-8 CASSLVIGLRGANVLTF TGTGCCAGCAGCTTAGTTATAGGGCTGAGGGGGGCCAACGTCCTGACTTTC
. . TRBJ2-4 TRBV6-5 CASRSAGVGENIQYF TGTGCCTCACGATCGGCAGGGGTCGGTGAAAACATTCAGTACTTC
. . TRBJ1-3 TRBV4-1 CASSQDPGDGNTIYF TGCGCCAGCAGCCAAGATCCAGGTGATGGAAACACCATATATTTT
. . TRBJ1-1 TRBV3-1/TRBV3-2 CASSQDRDSTEAFF TGTGCCAGCAGCCAAGACAGGGATTCCACTGAAGCTTTCTTT
. . TRBJ1-1 TRBV9 CASSVNTGRAFF TGTGCCAGCAGCGTGAATACGGGACGAGCTTTCTTT
. . TRBJ2-7 TRBV11-2 CASSLVGRRYEQYF TGTGCCAGCAGCTTAGTTGGCAGGCGATACGAGCAGTACTTC